A single sample is the source of the 26 T cell receptor beta chains below, sequenced in a study of T cell repertoires in cytomegalovirus infection. TCRdb called the reads again in MiXCR, with one record for every CDR3 protein. Altogether about 150,000 distinct CDR3 sequences are present, 23% being singletons, with the ten largest covering approximately 11%. Sequencing used PBMCs. These receptors were collected from a human donor in good health (CMV status not recorded). Some clones in this sample may be carry-over from other donors' samples.

This clonotype has a count of ten or more. The chain recombines TRBV7-3 with TRBJ2-7; 7 bases are a match to TRBD2. The trim removed 5 bases at V and 3 bases at J, leaving 4 bases unmatched. The CDR3 loop spans 13 amino acids. CDR1 SGHTA and CDR2 FQGTGA come from the germline V gene. Written as DNA, the CDR3 is TGTGCCAGCAGCGAATCTAGCGGCTACGAGCAGTACTTC. It yields the protein CASSESSGYEQYF.

The rearrangement links TRBV24-1 to TRBJ2-5; no clear D. This CDR3 is built from 13 residues. With 4 bases removed from V and 3 bases from J, the gap between germline ends came to 8 bases. Germline CDR1 reads KGHDR; CDR2 reads SFDVKD. The CDR3: CATSDIGKETQYF. In DNA, the CDR3 is TGTGCCACCAGTGACATAGGCAAAGAGACCCAGTACTTC.

This sequence joins TRBV20-1 and TRBJ2-5; D possibly corresponds to TRBD2 (6 bases). V dropped 3 bases and J dropped 2 bases, with 13 bases sitting between them. The CDR3 length is 14 residues. Germline V gives CDR1 DFQATT, CDR2 SNEGSKA (reference sequence). CDR3 DNA: TGCAGTGCTAGTCGGGAGTTCGTACAAGAGACCCAGTACTTC. Its translation: CSASREFVQETQYF.

This clonotype came up a few times. This chain joins TRBV4-1 and TRBJ2-7; the match to TRBD2 covers 12 bases. In germline, CDR1 is MGHRA, CDR2 YSYEKL. V lost 1 base to trimming and J lost 7 bases; unmatched junction nucleotides: 11. The CDR3 runs to 17 residues. The CDR3 spells CASSQVDLGLAGNEQYF. In DNA form, the CDR3 reads TGCGCCAGCAGCCAAGTAGATCTCGGACTAGCGGGAAATGAGCAGTACTTC.

The V call is TRBV11-2, the J call TRBJ2-5; D possibly corresponds to TRBD1 (6 bases). Germline loops: CDR1 SGHAT, CDR2 FQNNGV. Trimming shortened V by 1 base and J by 7 bases, and 13 bases separated the two germline ends. The CDR3 covers 14 residues. The chain's CDR3 is CASSLVGGPGTQYF. As DNA, the CDR3 is TGTGCCAGCAGCTTAGTTGGGGGCCCAGGGACCCAGTACTTC.

The genes are TRBV29-1 and TRBJ1-5, with 9 bases fitting TRBD1. Germline trimming cut 4 bases from V and 0 bases from J; bases unmatched to any gene: 13. The CDR3 length is 18 residues. CDR1 is SQVTM and CDR2 is ANQGSEA in the germline V gene. CDR3 coding DNA: TGCAGCGTTGTCCCTTCCGGGACAGGGTACTATAGCAATCAGCCCCAGCATTTT. The encoded protein is CSVVPSGTGYYSNQPQHF.

The J gene is TRBJ2-3, the V gene TRBV10-3, with D uncertain. There are 12 residues in the CDR3. V was trimmed by 3 bases and J by 2 bases, leaving 3 bases between them. Germline V CDR1 and CDR2: ENHRY, SYGVKD. The CDR3 DNA reads as TGTGCCATCAGTGACTCCACAGATACGCAGTATTTT. It translates to CAISDSTDTQYF.

Notes on this clonotype: A much larger clone differs from this one at a single base, so this may be a read error. The chain couples TRBV7-2 to TRBJ2-1, with 16 bases lining up with TRBD2. Germline V CDR1 and CDR2: SGHTA, FQGNSA. CDR3 size: 18 residues. V gave up 8 bases and J gave up 11 bases; unmatched junction bases: 18. The CDR3 nucleotides are TGTGCCAGCCTGTGGAAGGGGACTAGCGGGGGGGCGAAGAATAAGCAGTTCTTC. Its protein is CASLWKGTSGGAKNKQFF.

This clonotype was seen repeatedly, ten times or more. The CDR3 spells CASSLRGTGTDTQYF. The CDR3 DNA is TGTGCCAGCAGCTTAAGAGGGACAGGCACAGATACGCAGTATTTT. This chain links TRBV7-3 with TRBJ2-3; TRBD1 aligns across 7 bases. Germline trimming cut 1 base from V and 1 base from J; bases unmatched to any gene: 2. Germline loops: CDR1 SGHTA, CDR2 FQGTGA. CDR3 length: 15 amino acids.

The chain is built from TRBV2 and TRBJ2-5; 8 bases agree with TRBD1. The CDR3 runs to 15 residues. The trim removed 4 bases at V and 1 base at J, leaving 5 bases unmatched. From germline, CDR1 is SNHLY and CDR2 FYNNEI. The CDR3 here is CASSVDGTGQETQYF. For the CDR3, the DNA is TGTGCCAGCAGTGTTGACGGGACAGGCCAAGAGACCCAGTACTTC. Full variable domain (missing parts from reference TRBV2 and TRBJ2-5): EPEVTQTPSHQVTQMGQEVILRCVPISNHLYFYWYRQILGQKVEFLVSFYNNEISEKSEIFDDQFSVERPDGSNFTLKIRSTKLEDSAMYFCASSVDGTGQETQYFGPGTRLLVL.

The rearrangement uses TRBV6-6 and TRBJ1-1; TRBD1 matches at 7 bases. J gave up 3 bases and V 6 bases, and 10 bases lay outside the gene matches. Looked up from germline, CDR1 is MNHNY and CDR2 is SVGAGI (reference sequence). CDR3 length: 15 residues. The chain's CDR3 is CASRRQGSQDTEAFF. In nucleotides, the CDR3 is TGTGCCAGCAGAAGACAGGGTTCGCAGGACACTGAAGCTTTCTTT.

This chain links TRBV28 with TRBJ1-5; 9 bases map to TRBD1. This CDR3 contains 14 residues. Germline V gene data show CDR1 as MDHEN and CDR2 as SYDVKM. The J segment lost 5 bases and the V segment lost 6 bases, leaving 5 bases of the junction unmatched. The CDR3 DNA reads as TGTGCCAGCAGGCCGGGACAGGGTCATCAGCCCCAGCATTTT. This codes for CASRPGQGHQPQHF.

V is TRBV28 and J is TRBJ1-5; 9 nucleotides match TRBD1. The germline V gene has CDR1 MDHEN and CDR2 SYDVKM. The CDR3 spans 17 residues. Losses at the gene ends were 6 bases for V and 6 bases for J; bases not matched to a gene: 15. CDR3 coding DNA: TGTGCCAGCAGCTCTCCACCGGGACAGGGTACGGGTCAGCCCCAGCATTTT. It is translated as CASSSPPGQGTGQPQHF. Full variable domain (missing parts from reference TRBV28 and TRBJ1-5): DVKVTQSSRYLVKRTGEKVFLECVQDMDHENMFWYRQDPGLGLRLIYFSYDVKMKEKGDIPEGYSVSREKKERFSLILESASTNQTSMYLCASSSPPGQGTGQPQHFGDGTRLSIL.

This clonotype occurred a few times. The J gene is TRBJ2-1, the V gene TRBV15, with 11 nucleotides matching TRBD1. Trimming removed 0 bases from V and 8 bases from J; junction bases left unmatched: 6. Germline assignment: CDR1 LNHNV and CDR2 YYDKDF (reference sequence). The CDR3 has 16 amino acids. The CDR3 DNA is TGTGCCACCAGCAGAGATGCCCCGGGACAGGGGGATGAGCAGTTCTTC. Its protein is CATSRDAPGQGDEQFF.

This sequence joins TRBV12-3 or TRBV12-4 and TRBJ2-2; D gene uncertain. V was pared by 6 bases and J by 5 bases, with 4 bases between. CDR3 length: 11 residues. CDR3 DNA sequence: TGTGCCAGCAGCGAGACCGGGGAGCTGTTTTTT. It is translated as CASSETGELFF.

In the case of this clonotype: This may come from a read error, since a much larger clone is one base off. The V and J genes are TRBV28 and TRBJ1-4; D call uncertain. Germline V gives CDR1 MDHEN, CDR2 SYDVKM. The CDR3 extends over 14 amino acids. The CDR3: CASSLVGVNEKLLF. CDR3 in DNA: TGTGCCAGCAGTTTAGTGGGTGTAAATGAAAAACTGTTATTT.

This clonotype was recorded a few times. This chain links TRBV28 with TRBJ1-6; D call uncertain. The CDR3 runs 12 residues. In germline, CDR1 is MDHEN, CDR2 SYDVKM. With 5 bases removed from V and 7 bases from J, the gap between germline ends came to 6 bases. This CDR3 is CASSLQNSPLHF. CDR3 in DNA: TGTGCCAGCAGTCTACAGAATTCACCCCTCCACTTT.

This clonotype was seen only a few times. V usage is TRBV25-1 and J usage is TRBJ1-5, with D hard to call. Per germline, CDR1 MGHDK and CDR2 SYGVNS. CDR3 length: 12 amino acids. The V gene lost 8 bases and the J gene lost 7 bases, with 12 bases spanning the gap. The CDR3 loop reads CASQVAEQPQHF. The CDR3 DNA sequence: TGTGCCAGCCAGGTGGCGGAACAGCCCCAGCATTTT.

The chain combines TRBV28 with TRBJ2-3; no clear D. Germline lookup yields CDR1 MDHEN and CDR2 SYDVKM. This CDR3 region has 14 residues. V lost 6 bases to trimming and J lost 2 bases, with 12 bases between them. CDR3 coding DNA: TGTGCCAGCAGGGAGCACGGACCCACAGATACGCAGTATTTT. Encoded protein: CASREHGPTDTQYF.

J is TRBJ2-4 and V is TRBV28; 10 bases agree with TRBD2. The CDR3 consists of 16 residues. J gave up 4 bases and V 6 bases, and 9 bases lay outside the gene matches. CDR1 is MDHEN, CDR2 SYDVKM, per germline. CDR3 amino acids: CASSPWTSGIKNIQYF. CDR3 coding DNA: TGTGCCAGCAGCCCCTGGACTAGCGGCATTAAAAACATTCAGTACTTC.

The chain carries TRBV6-2 or TRBV6-3 and TRBJ2-7; possibly TRBD2 for D (5 bases). Trimming took off 6 bases at V and 3 bases at J, with 6 bases between the two ends. The V gene's germline CDR1 is MNHEY and CDR2 SVGEGT. This CDR3 is built from 11 residues. The CDR3 DNA sequence: TGTGCCAGCAGGGACTTCTACGAGCAGTACTTC. It yields the protein CASRDFYEQYF.

The V and J genes are TRBV12-3 or TRBV12-4 and TRBJ2-1; D is perhaps TRBD2 (6 bases). Trimming shortened V by 6 bases and J by 9 bases, and 12 bases separated the two germline ends. CDR3 size: 12 residues. The CDR3 DNA reads as TGTGCCAGCAGCCCGGGAGTAGGTGAGCAGTTCTTC. Its protein product is CASSPGVGEQFF.

This clonotype occurred a few times. This chain connects TRBV5-4 to TRBJ2-7, with 8 bases fitting TRBD1. The CDR3 spans 13 residues. The V segment lost 4 bases and the J segment 5 bases; nucleotides outside the gene matches: 5. Germline assignment: CDR1 SGHNT and CDR2 YYREEE (reference sequence). Here the CDR3 DNA reads TGTGCCAGCAGCCTGGGACAGGATAACGAGCAGTACTTC. Protein product: CASSLGQDNEQYF. Using reference TRBV5-4 and TRBJ2-7 for the parts outside the CDR3, the full variable domain is ETGVTQSPTHLIKTRGQQVTLRCSSQSGHNTVSWYQQALGQGPQFIFQYYREEENGRGNFPPRFSGLQFPNYSSELNVNALELDDSALYLCASSLGQDNEQYFGPGTRLTVT.

This chain links TRBV20-1 with TRBJ2-7, with 8 bases aligning to TRBD1. Germline V gives CDR1 DFQATT, CDR2 SNEGSKA (reference sequence). Trimming removed 2 bases from V and 2 bases from J; junction bases left unmatched: 5. The CDR3 runs 14 residues. For the CDR3, the DNA is TGCAGTGCTAGACGCCGGGACAGGCCCTACGAGCAGTACTTC. This sequence encodes CSARRRDRPYEQYF.

This clonotype came up a few times. The gene calls are TRBV12-3 or TRBV12-4 and TRBJ1-2, with 7 bases lining up with TRBD1. The V gene end was trimmed by 8 bases and the J gene end by 0 bases; junction bases not matched to a gene: 6. The CDR3 runs 14 residues. The chain's CDR3 is CASLLGQPNYGYTF. CDR3 in DNA: TGTGCCAGCCTTCTGGGACAGCCTAACTATGGCTACACCTTC.

Ten or more counts support this clonotype. This sequence joins TRBV12-3 or TRBV12-4 and TRBJ2-2, with TRBD1 matching 11 bases. Trimming removed 10 bases from V and 5 bases from J; junction bases left unmatched: 6. The CDR3 consists of 14 residues. The CDR3 DNA sequence: TGTGCCACCCAGGGACAGGGGGGTACCGGGGAGCTGTTTTTT. It translates to CATQGQGGTGELFF.